The entry that follows covers one T cell receptor (beta chain) sequence. The antigen it recognizes is unknown. The record has no base qualities; no much larger clone is one base away. Genomic DNA was extracted from sorted cells for sequencing of the TCRbeta CDR3 region. The immunoSEQ Assay was used for sequencing of TCRbeta CDR3 regions. Not all clones reach the TCRdb copy of this immuneACCESS table, which keeps in-frame sequences only. Checked studies attribute under half of the gap to unresolved V genes and leave the rest unexplained. The sample profile shows approximately 90,000 clones; roughly 90% of them were found once. The ten most abundant clones make up under 0.8% of the sample. The data were obtained in a study of OX40 agonist ivuxolimab in advanced cancers. Some background on the complete study: Ivuxolimab was an agonistic, fully human IgG2 monoclonal antibody directed against OX40 (CD134), a costimulatory receptor. Intravenous ivuxolimab was administered to patients every 2 weeks at six dose levels: 0.01, 0.1, 0.3, 1.5, 3 and 10 mg/kg. Among the approximately 54 dose-escalation patients, some 19 had hepatocellular carcinoma, 15 melanoma, 9 renal cell carcinoma and 9 head and neck cancer. In the dose-escalation cohort, roughly 80% of patients were male, and the mean age was around 60 years, with a range of roughly 23 to 85. Prior anti-PD-1, anti-PD-L1 or anti-CTLA-4 therapy was permitted, and about two fifths of dose-escalation patients had received checkpoint inhibitors. Partial responses were achieved by three dose-escalation patients, of whom one had hepatocellular carcinoma and two had cutaneous melanoma. Peripheral TCRbeta sequencing was intended to test whether TCR sequence diversity was altered and clonal T-cell expansion was caused by ivuxolimab. The monotherapy dose-escalation portion (N = 52 patients) of the phase I ivuxolimab trial is reported in the paper. The paper's findings and limits, for the study overall: After ivuxolimab, CD8+ T cells had more expanded clones than CD4+ T cells on average. Partial responders in the 0.1-3.0 mg/kg groups had among the lowest normalized peripheral clonal expansion, especially among CD8+ T cells. The antigen specificity of the clonally expanded peripheral T cells was not determined. Low levels of normalized T-cell clonal expansion were also seen in some patients who did not respond. Clonal expansion of both CD4+ and CD8+ blood T cells was observed from baseline to week 6 at doses 0.1 to 3.0 mg/kg.

The trial excluded patients who had a history of autoimmune disease or were on systemic immunosuppression. Peripheral blood for TCR sequencing was collected from all dose cohorts at baseline, on cycle 4 day 1, and on cycle 7 day 1. Samples came from an open-label, multicenter, first-in-human phase I dose-escalation trial of ivuxolimab. Adults with locally advanced or metastatic melanoma, renal cell carcinoma, hepatocellular carcinoma or head and neck squamous cell carcinoma were enrolled in the trial. Before TCR sequencing, CD4+ T cells and CD8+ T cells from peripheral blood were sorted into separate populations. The germline V and J ends show losses of 4 bases and 0 bases respectively, and no gene match explains 3 bases of the junction. There are 14 amino acids in the CDR3, from cysteine to phenylalanine inclusive. Only CDR3 DNA remains: 42 bases, in frame from the first base. The germline V gene specifies SGHRS as CDR1 and YFSETQ as CDR2.

This receptor was obtained from an adult with an advanced solid tumor such as melanoma, head and neck, liver or kidney cancer. The sample consisted of CD4+ or CD8+ T cells sorted from blood, taken in a trial of the OX40 agonist ivuxolimab. Recombination connected TRBV5-1 to TRBJ1-1; 7 nucleotides in the junction match TRBD1. The DNA is as follows: TGCGCCAGCAGCCCGGGACAGATGAACACTGAAGCTTTCTTT. Protein translation: CASSPGQMNTEAFF.